This T cell receptor (beta chain) comes out of a study of PD-L1 blockade in urothelial cancer. On this clone itself: Its antigen is not known.

Study-wide findings and caveats: Better survival was forecast by a pretreatment blood TCR clonality below the median.

This CDR3 has 13 amino acids. Trimming left V 6 bases short and J 6 bases short, with 15 bases between. Germline values: CDR1 SNHLY, CDR2 FYNNEI. Each PCR had synthetic TCR analog templates added to it as a spike-in. The assay was immunoSEQ multiplex PCR, and TCRdb's table has in-frame clones only and misses some. The repertoire has tens of thousands of clones, 85% to 90% of them found once; the top ten carry 3.5% to 5%. As for time point: pretreatment peripheral blood. The material was PBMCs, obtained around atezolizumab (anti-PD-L1) treatment. The source is a man between 70 and 80 years old with urothelial cancer. The chain recombines TRBV2 with TRBJ2-7; TRBD1 is a possible D gene (5 bases). This CDR3 is CASSVDSLGEQYF. CDR3 DNA: TGTGCCAGCAGCGTAGACAGCCTCGGCGAGCAGTACTTC.